This T cell receptor beta chain is drawn from a study of tumour-infiltrating T cells in Burkitt lymphoma. Study at large: The Burkitt lymphoma cohort spanned all epidemiological subtypes.

Data came from immunoSEQ multiplex PCR; TCRdb stores just in-frame clones and leaves some out. The sample consists of more than 45,000 clones, roughly 30% of them appearing once. Unmatched junction bases numbered 5, after V lost 0 bases and J lost 11 bases. This CDR3 region has 13 residues. Germline CDR1 SGHAT, CDR2 FQNNGV. The J gene is TRBJ2-3, the V gene TRBV11-2, with 7 bases fitting TRBD1. The specimen was tumor tissue. This TCR was sampled from a human donor with Burkitt lymphoma. CDR3 DNA: TGTGCCAGCAGCTTAGATTCTGACAGGGAGCAGTATTTT. Translated, it gives CASSLDSDREQYF.